Listed here are 18 T cell receptor beta chains from one sample, sequenced in a study of glioma-infiltrating T cells. Amplification of TCR alpha and beta CDR3 regions from RNA used iRepertoire nested multiplex PCR. A single record per CDR3 protein comes from TCRdb applying MiXCR to the multiplex PCR reads. The top ten hold 30% to 40% of the sample, which has around 90,000 distinct CDR3 sequences, around 40% seen once. Sequences were obtained from glioma tissue, nonneoplastic brain tissue, or PBMCs (not recorded which). These receptors all stem from a human donor with low-grade glioma or glioblastoma, undergoing nonglioma brain surgery, or in good health (not recorded which).

This clonotype has a count of ten or more. The chain employs TRBV11-1 and TRBJ2-3; 7 nucleotides align to TRBD1. CDR1 is SGHAT, CDR2 FQDESV, per germline (reference sequence). V trimming: 4 bases; J trimming: 8 bases; junction bases outside the gene matches: 9. The CDR3 runs 14 residues. CDR3 DNA: TGTGCCAGCAGCTCGACGACAGGGATAGGTACGCAGTATTTT. Protein product: CASSSTTGIGTQYF.

Ten or more counts support this clonotype. V gene TRBV25-1 combines with J gene TRBJ1-5; 7 bases are a match to TRBD1. CDR3 size: 17 residues. J was trimmed by 2 bases and V by 1 base; bases with no gene match: 8. Germline loops: CDR1 MGHDK, CDR2 SYGVNS. The chain's CDR3 is CASSESTAGTGNQPQHF. CDR3 sequence (DNA): TGTGCCAGCAGTGAATCTACCGCAGGGACAGGCAATCAGCCCCAGCATTTT.

This clonotype was counted once. With a much larger clone just one base away, this may be a read error. J is TRBJ2-3 and V is TRBV19, with TRBD2 identical over 7 bases. The CDR3 is 14 residues long. The V gene's germline CDR1 is LNHDA and CDR2 SQIVND (reference sequence). The V segment lost 4 bases and the J segment 6 bases; nucleotides outside the gene matches: 7. As DNA, the CDR3 is TGTGCCAGTAGTAACGGGATAGCGGGCGATACGCAGTATTTT. This sequence encodes CASSNGIAGDTQYF.

The CDR3 sequence: CSAPQGHEQYF. The CDR3 region has the DNA TGCAGTGCTCCGCAGGGCCACGAGCAGTACTTC. The chain uses TRBV20-1 and TRBJ2-7; possible D gene TRBD1, 5 bases. Germline V lookup: CDR1 DFQATT, CDR2 SNEGSKA (reference sequence). Trimming shortened V by 5 bases and J by 5 bases, and 10 bases separated the two germline ends. The CDR3 length is 11 residues.

Comments on this clonotype: It is unclear where the CDR3 begins or ends on the DNA, so no DNA is shown, and the CDR3 is as TCRdb lists it. V is TRBV20-1 and J is TRBJ1-6. Per germline, CDR1 DFQATT and CDR2 SNEGSKA (reference sequence). The CDR3 is 24 amino acids long, termini counted. The CDR3 loop reads CSAPVKETQYFCASMGGLSSPLHF.

In this sample, this clonotype turned up many times. The CDR3, as DNA: TGTGCCAGCAGTCTTCCGGGAACCACAGATACGCAGTATTTT. As protein: CASSLPGTTDTQYF. The chain is built from TRBV28 and TRBJ2-3, with a tentative D call TRBD2 (5 bases). The CDR3 runs 14 residues. Germline V CDR1 and CDR2: MDHEN, SYDVKM. Trimming cost V 5 bases and J 2 bases, with 11 bases left between them. Full variable domain (rest looked up from reference TRBV28 and TRBJ2-3): DVKVTQSSRYLVKRTGEKVFLECVQDMDHENMFWYRQDPGLGLRLIYFSYDVKMKEKGDIPEGYSVSREKKERFSLILESASTNQTSMYLCASSLPGTTDTQYFGPGTRLTVL.

The chain's CDR3 is CASSAGTSTDTQYF. Here the CDR3 DNA reads TGCGCCAGCAGCGCCGGGACTAGCACAGATACGCAGTATTTT. The rearrangement links TRBV5-1 to TRBJ2-3; D is possibly TRBD2 (6 bases). CDR1 and CDR2 from the germline V gene are SGHRS and YFSETQ. This CDR3 spans 14 amino acids. V gave up 4 bases and J gave up 0 bases, with 9 bases separating them.

Ten or more counts support this clonotype. The V call is TRBV7-6, the J call TRBJ2-1; D is possibly TRBD1 or TRBD2 (5 bases each). The CDR3 spans 15 residues. Germline V gene lookup returns CDR1 SGHVS and CDR2 FNYEAQ. V was trimmed by 0 bases and J by 4 bases, leaving 10 bases between them. The CDR3 coding sequence is TGTGCCAGCAGCTTAGCGGGGGAATTTTACAATGAGCAGTTCTTC. This translates into CASSLAGEFYNEQFF. Full variable domain (rest looked up from reference TRBV7-6 and TRBJ2-1): GAGVSQSPRYKVTKRGQDVALRCDPISGHVSLYWYRQALGQGPEFLTYFNYEAQQDKSGLPNDRFSAERPEGSISTLTIQRTEQRDSAMYRCASSLAGEFYNEQFFGPGTRLTVL.

This chain connects TRBV28 to TRBJ1-3; D perhaps matches TRBD1 (5 bases). Germline CDR1 MDHEN, CDR2 SYDVKM. V was shortened by 10 bases and J by 3 bases, with 16 bases between the two germline ends. CDR3 length: 14 residues. The chain's CDR3 is CAIGDGENGNTIYF. CDR3 nucleotide sequence: TGTGCCATTGGGGACGGGGAAAATGGAAACACCATATATTTT.

The chain is built from TRBV28 and TRBJ2-7; D gene ambiguous. This CDR3 comprises 14 residues. Trimming shortened V by 11 bases and J by 0 bases, and 17 bases separated the two germline ends. CDR1 and CDR2 (germline): MDHEN, SYDVKM. The CDR3 coding sequence is TGTGCCTGCAATGAACTCTTCGCCTCCTACGAGCAGTACTTC. This translates into CACNELFASYEQYF. The full variable domain, with the rest looked up from reference TRBV28 and TRBJ2-7, is DVKVTQSSRYLVKRTGEKVFLECVQDMDHENMFWYRQDPGLGLRLIYFSYDVKMKEKGDIPEGYSVSREKKERFSLILESASTNQTSMYLCACNELFASYEQYFGPGTRLTVT.

Concerning this clonotype itself: This may be a read error: a much more frequent sequence differs by one nucleotide. V gene TRBV5-1 combines with J gene TRBJ1-1; no reliable D call. V was trimmed by 0 bases and J by 1 base, leaving 13 bases between them. CDR3 length: 16 amino acids. CDR1 is SGHRS and CDR2 is YFSETQ in the germline V gene. The CDR3 loop reads CASSLESSVKNTEAFF. CDR3 nucleotide sequence: TGCGCCAGCAGCTTGGAGTCTTCGGTGAAGAACACTGAAGCTTTCTTT.

The CDR3 bases are TGTGCCAGCAGTCTAGGACAGGCCCGGGATGAGCAGTTCTTC. This encodes CASSLGQARDEQFF. The chain recombines TRBV27 with TRBJ2-1; the match to TRBD1 covers 7 bases. Germline-derived CDR1 and CDR2 are MNHEY and SMNVEV (reference sequence). The CDR3 runs to 14 residues. V trimming: 5 bases; J trimming: 8 bases; junction bases outside the gene matches: 9.

This clonotype was detected many times. The chain has TRBV7-9 and TRBJ2-7; D may be TRBD1 or TRBD2 (6 bases each). Trimming stripped 5 bases from V and 6 bases from J, with 20 bases between. The CDR3 consists of 15 residues. From germline, CDR1 is SEHNR and CDR2 FQNEAQ (reference sequence). The CDR3 bases are TGTGCCAGCAGCCTGCGGACGGGTTCGGGGGCCGAGCAGTACTTC. Residues: CASSLRTGSGAEQYF. The complete variable domain, with remaining parts taken from reference TRBV7-9 and TRBJ2-7, reads DTGVSQNPRHKITKRGQNVTFRCDPISEHNRLYWYRQTLGQGPEFLTYFQNEAQLEKSRLLSDRFSAERPKGSFSTLEIQRTEQGDSAMYLCASSLRTGSGAEQYFGPGTRLTVT.

This sequence joins TRBV29-1 and TRBJ2-7; 9 bases are a match to TRBD2. This CDR3 region has 21 residues. The J segment lost 3 bases and the V segment lost 1 base, leaving 25 bases of the junction unmatched. Germline V gene data show CDR1 as SQVTM and CDR2 as ANQGSEA. CDR3 protein: CSVEAPRTREGLPPTYYEQYF. The CDR3 nucleotides read TGCAGCGTTGAAGCCCCACGGACGCGGGAGGGCCTGCCTCCGACTTACTACGAGCAGTACTTC.

This clonotype was observed many times. V gene TRBV18 combines with J gene TRBJ2-7; 7 positions agree with TRBD1. V lost 4 bases to trimming and J lost 3 bases; unmatched junction nucleotides: 6. The CDR3 runs to 14 residues. Germline CDR1 KGHSH, CDR2 LQKENI. The CDR3 DNA sequence: TGTGCCAGCTCACGAGGACAGGTCAACTACGAGCAGTACTTC. Translating it yields CASSRGQVNYEQYF.

As concerns this clonotype: A much bigger clone sits one base away, suggesting this may be a read error. This chain joins TRBV5-4 and TRBJ2-3; a weak D match, TRBD1 (7 bases). CDR3 length equals 15 residues. V lost 7 bases and J lost 5, with 20 bases in between. The germline CDR1 and CDR2 sequences are SGHNT and YYREEE (reference sequence). The CDR3 nucleotides are TGTGCCAGCGGATTGGAGGGGACAGCGGTAGATACGCAGTATTTT. Translating it yields CASGLEGTAVDTQYF.

The chain uses TRBV6-1 and TRBJ2-3; 9 nucleotides match TRBD2. CDR3 size: 16 residues. The J segment lost 4 bases and the V segment lost 6 bases, leaving 11 bases of the junction unmatched. Germline loops: CDR1 MNHNS, CDR2 SASEGT. The CDR3 nucleotides are TGTGCCAGCAGACGTGCTAGCGGGGCCAGCGCAGATACGCAGTATTTT. Protein product: CASRRASGASADTQYF.

CDR3 region: CASRERDFSYEQYF. DNA for the CDR3: TGTGCCAGCAGAGAACGGGACTTCTCCTACGAGCAGTACTTC. The J gene is TRBJ2-7, the V gene TRBV2; D is perhaps TRBD2 (6 bases). This CDR3 comprises 14 residues. Germline lookup yields CDR1 SNHLY and CDR2 FYNNEI. Trimming pared 6 bases from V and 0 bases from J, leaving 12 bases between.